The 19 T cell receptor beta chains in this list originate from one sample, sequenced in a study of T cells in localized non-small cell lung cancer. The protocol was immunoSEQ multiplex PCR, while the TCRdb copy is restricted to in-frame clones and leaves out a portion. Here the sample spans some 41,000 clones, about 91% being singletons. Sequenced material: PBMCs, taken before any cancer treatment. These receptor sequences come from a woman aged 40-75 years with stage II lung adenocarcinoma.

The chain combines TRBV7-3 with TRBJ1-2, with D possibly being TRBD1 (6 bases). Germline CDR1 is SGHTA and CDR2 is FQGTGA. V was cut by 5 bases and J by 4 bases, with 14 bases left in between. The CDR3 length is 14 residues. Written as DNA, the CDR3 is TGTGCCAGCAGCCCTACAGGGACGGGCTATGGCTACACCTTC. Its translation is CASSPTGTGYGYTF.

The V and J genes are TRBV5-4 and TRBJ1-2, with D hard to call. V was pared by 0 bases and J by 10 bases, with 13 bases between. Per the germline V gene, CDR1 is SGHNT and CDR2 is YYREEE (reference sequence). This CDR3 contains 13 residues. The CDR3 is CASSLGLPTDYTF. In nucleotides, the CDR3 is TGTGCCAGCAGCTTGGGACTGCCGACTGACTACACCTTC.

The chain uses TRBV5-1 and TRBJ2-7; 8 bases line up with TRBD1. CDR3 size: 14 residues. Germline CDR1 is SGHRS and CDR2 is YFSETQ. J was trimmed by 5 bases and V by 1 base; bases with no gene match: 5. CDR3 nucleotide sequence: TGCGCCAGCAGCTTGCAGGGGGCGAGCGACGAGCAGTACTTC. It yields the protein CASSLQGASDEQYF.

The V and J genes are TRBV5-4 and TRBJ2-7; 8 positions agree with TRBD2. The CDR3 totals 13 residues. V shed 2 bases, J shed 9 bases, and the junction held 7 bases outside the gene matches. Germline V gene lookup returns CDR1 SGHNT and CDR2 YYREEE (reference sequence). CDR3 bases: TGTGCCAGCAGCTTTTCCCCGGGAGGGCGGCAGTACTTC. Translation gives CASSFSPGGRQYF.

This clone has just one count. This sequence joins TRBV18 and TRBJ2-1; 13 nucleotides match TRBD2. CDR3 length: 19 amino acids. Germline CDR1 is KGHSH and CDR2 is LQKENI. Trimming cost V 5 bases and J 0 bases; bases outside gene matches: 10. In DNA form, the CDR3 reads TGTGCCAGCTCAACGACTAGCGGGAGGAGGGGGAGCTCCTACAATGAGCAGTTCTTC. Its translation is CASSTTSGRRGSSYNEQFF.

The chain carries TRBV9 and TRBJ2-2; D is ambiguous. Trimming took off 1 base at V and 6 bases at J, with 4 bases between the two ends. Germline V gene lookup returns CDR1 SGDLS and CDR2 YYNGEE. CDR3 length equals 12 residues. CDR3 in amino acids: CASSVSPGELFF. For the CDR3, the DNA is TGTGCCAGCAGCGTATCCCCCGGGGAGCTGTTTTTT. Variable domain in full (rest from reference TRBV9 and TRBJ2-2): DSGVTQTPKHLITATGQRVTLRCSPRSGDLSVYWYQQSLDQGLQFLIQYYNGEERAKGNILERFSAQQFPDLHSELNLSSLELGDSALYFCASSVSPGELFFGEGSRLTVL.

This clone occurred once. This chain uses TRBV5-4 with TRBJ1-2, with TRBD1 identical over 8 bases. This CDR3 is 17 amino acids long. CDR1 and CDR2 (germline): SGHNT, YYREEE (reference sequence). V lost 7 bases to trimming and J lost 9 bases; unmatched junction nucleotides: 23. CDR3 nucleotide sequence: TGTGCCAGCGCACCGCCTCGGGCAGGGGGCGCCGATCCGCGCTACACCTTC. This sequence encodes CASAPPRAGGADPRYTF.

The chain joins TRBV10-2 to TRBJ1-1; D is unresolved. Between the trimmed V and J ends, which lost 4 bases and 1 base, there was a span of 7 bases. CDR1 and CDR2 (germline): WSHSY, SAAADI. The CDR3 extends over 13 amino acids. The CDR3 sequence: CASSASGNTEAFF. The CDR3 nucleotides are TGCGCCAGCAGTGCCAGTGGGAACACTGAAGCTTTCTTT.

This sequence joins TRBV27 and TRBJ1-4; TRBD1 is a possible D gene (5 bases). V was trimmed by 4 bases and J by 7 bases, leaving 13 bases between them. The germline CDR1 and CDR2 sequences are MNHEY and SMNVEV (reference sequence). CDR3 length: 14 amino acids. The CDR3: CASSSGRRGEKLFF. DNA of the CDR3: TGTGCCAGCAGTTCGGGGAGAAGGGGTGAAAAACTGTTTTTT. The whole variable domain, remainder taken from reference TRBV27 and TRBJ1-4, is EAQVTQNPRYLITVTGKKLTVTCSQNMNHEYMSWYRQDPGLGLRQIYYSMNVEVTDKGDVPEGYKVSRKEKRNFPLILESPSPNQTSLYFCASSSGRRGEKLFFGSGTQLSVL.

Relative to its sample, this clone is medium-sized. This chain connects TRBV11-3 to TRBJ1-1, with D tentatively TRBD1 (5 bases). CDR1 and CDR2 (germline): SGHNT, YENEEA. CDR3 size: 13 residues. V was shortened by 4 bases and J by 5 bases, with 11 bases between the two germline ends. CDR3 loop: CASSWDSGTEAFF. The CDR3 DNA reads TGTGCCAGCAGCTGGGATTCAGGGACTGAAGCTTTCTTT.

This clone came up once. The chain links TRBV6-5 to TRBJ1-5; D call uncertain. Germline loops: CDR1 MNHEY, CDR2 SVGAGI. V lost 0 bases and J 7 bases, leaving 10 bases between the germline ends. This CDR3 spans 14 amino acids. In DNA, the CDR3 is TGTGCCAGCAGTTACTCTTCGGGGTCGCAGCCCCAGCATTTT. The encoded protein is CASSYSSGSQPQHF.

The chain uses TRBV7-9 and TRBJ2-2, with D unresolved. The germline gives CDR1 SEHNR, CDR2 FQNEAQ (reference sequence). The V and J ends lost 1 base and 4 bases respectively, with 7 bases between them. The CDR3 has 14 residues. The CDR3 loop reads CASSLGAGTGELFF. DNA for the CDR3: TGTGCCAGCAGCTTAGGCGCCGGCACCGGGGAGCTGTTTTTT.

The chain employs TRBV7-9 and TRBJ2-7; 9 bases are shared with TRBD1. The germline V gene has CDR1 SEHNR and CDR2 FQNEAQ (reference sequence). The CDR3 totals 13 residues. The CDR3 sequence: CASAAGTGSEQYF. CDR3 nucleotide sequence: TGTGCTTCGGCGGCGGGGACAGGGAGCGAGCAGTACTTC.

The chain links TRBV10-2 to TRBJ2-7; D remains ambiguous. The CDR3 contains 15 residues. V was shortened by 6 bases and J by 6 bases, with 21 bases between the two germline ends. Germline CDR1 reads WSHSY; CDR2 reads SAAADI. In nucleotides, the CDR3 is TGCGCCAGCAGCGCCCTAGGGCCGACAATCTCCGAGCAGTACTTC. This gives the protein CASSALGPTISEQYF.

V gene TRBV7-2 combines with J gene TRBJ1-2; D is possibly TRBD1 (6 bases). This CDR3 region has 14 residues. Trimming removed 2 bases at V and 2 bases at J, with 9 bases between. Per the germline V gene, CDR1 is SGHTA and CDR2 is FQGNSA. The CDR3 DNA is TGTGCCAGCAGCTTAAACAGGGACAACTATGGCTACACCTTC. This translates into CASSLNRDNYGYTF.

V gene TRBV29-1 combines with J gene TRBJ1-2; D unclear. Germline CDR1 SQVTM, CDR2 ANQGSEA. V gave up 5 bases and J gave up 4 bases, with 11 bases separating them. This CDR3 region has 12 residues. The CDR3 loop reads CSVRSASYGYTF. Written as DNA, the CDR3 is TGCAGCGTTAGGAGCGCGAGCTATGGCTACACCTTC.

The chain combines TRBV2 with TRBJ2-1; D tentatively fits TRBD1 or TRBD2 (5 bases each). The CDR3 contains 16 residues. Germline loops: CDR1 SNHLY, CDR2 FYNNEI. With 8 bases removed from V and 5 bases from J, the gap between germline ends came to 22 bases. CDR3 nucleotide sequence: TGTGCCAGCGGAGTAACCCGGGACGACTTCAACAATGAGCAGTTCTTC. Translated, it gives CASGVTRDDFNNEQFF.

The V and J genes are TRBV6-5 and TRBJ1-2, with D perhaps TRBD1 (6 bases). CDR1 is MNHEY, CDR2 SVGAGI, per germline. The CDR3 has 15 residues. The V and J ends lost 5 bases and 4 bases respectively, with 17 bases between them. The CDR3 sequence: CASSNGQFGIYGYTF. The CDR3 nucleotides read TGTGCCAGCAGTAATGGACAGTTTGGCATCTATGGCTACACCTTC.

V is TRBV19 and J is TRBJ1-4; TRBD1 is a possible D gene (5 bases). Trimming shortened V by 5 bases and J by 8 bases, and 15 bases separated the two germline ends. Germline CDR1 LNHDA, CDR2 SQIVND (reference sequence). The CDR3 has 14 residues. The CDR3 is CASSEGEIGEKLFF. The CDR3 DNA reads as TGTGCCAGTAGTGAAGGGGAGATTGGAGAAAAACTGTTTTTT.